This T cell receptor (beta chain) originates from a study of blood T cell repertoires in COVID-19. The overall study: T cells, B-cell-depleted T cells, or PBMCs supplied cDNA or gDNA.

Source study methods: Scientists estimated how many nucleated cells there were by amplifying reference gene primers. The table came from immunoSEQ multiplex PCR; TCRdb's copy has only in-frame clones and leaves some out. Clone size and V and J calls were adopted from that table, with D and trimming inferred from the DNA. This sample has 150,000 to 200,000 clones; 70% to 90% occur once, and the top ten carry 6%. This CDR3 region has 13 residues. V lost 1 base, J lost 2 bases, and 5 bases lay in between. CDR1 and CDR2 from the germline V gene are MGHRA and YSYEKL. Resolution of symptoms, clearance, or two negative PCRs was present in recovered Cohort 3 donors.

Sequenced sample: PBMCs or T cells enriched from blood (not recorded which). This sequence joins TRBV4-1 and TRBJ1-1; D call uncertain. The source of this sequence is a middle-aged man who had recovered from COVID-19. The CDR3 protein is CASSQVSNTEAFF. The CDR3 coding sequence is TGCGCCAGCAGCCAAGTGTCTAACACTGAAGCTTTCTTT.